This TCR beta chain was recovered during a study of response to subunit inactivated influenza vaccine. General observations from the study: Authors suggested seasonal influenza vaccinations each recruit few new T cells.

CDR1 is MGHDK and CDR2 is SYGVNS in the germline V gene. The trim removed 4 bases at V and 3 bases at J, leaving 7 bases unmatched. This CDR3 is built from 16 residues. TCRdb ran MiXCR on the RT-PCR reads and lists one entry per CDR3 protein. The data hold about 310,000 distinct CDR3 sequences, with just over 20% observed a single time. This clonotype showed up just a few times. Its matching antigen is unknown. V and J are TRBV25-1 and TRBJ2-3; 10 bases fit TRBD2. The sequencing used PBMCs from blood, collected approximately 20 months after vaccination. The receptor was derived from a man between 50 and 69 years old who received an inactivated influenza vaccine. This chain's CDR3 is CASSARAGGQTDTQYF. In DNA form, the CDR3 reads TGTGCCAGCAGTGCCCGAGCGGGGGGGCAGACAGATACGCAGTATTTT.